This T cell receptor (beta chain) comes out of a study of blood T cell repertoires in COVID-19 (dated by TCRdb to 2018 to 2021). Looking at the study overall: Samples covering the acute and convalescent phases of COVID-19 were provided by collaborators in the United States, Italy and Spain. The prospective study material was composed of cDNA or gDNA derived from T cells, B-cell-depleted T cells, or PBMCs. The dataset comprised deeply sampled blood TCRbeta repertoires from subjects exposed to, actively infected with, or recovered from COVID-19. The repertoires were released in a freely available public database meant as a resource for research on the immune response to SARS-CoV-2. Samples were obtained from the ongoing ImmuneRACE study (first 160 participants) and from over 1,000 subjects provided by 6 global collaborators. The sample metadata nearly always contained a de-identified subject ID, COVID-19 status, age in years and sex. Where available, HLA class I and class II types were obtained from metadata supplied by the sample provider rather than from assay-based typing.

On this clone: It lacks a known antigen. The input lacks base qualities; no much larger clone sits a single base away.

Each collaborating institution followed its own protocols to collect whole blood in K2EDTA tubes. For TCRbeta analysis, collaborator samples were shipped as frozen whole blood, as isolated PBMCs, or as DNA extracted from either sample type. TCRbeta CDR3 regions were amplified from genomic DNA using the immunoSEQ Assay, a bias-controlled multiplex PCR. On the authors' methods: The number of nucleated cells in each sample was estimated by amplification of reference gene primers within the assay. To quantify the absolute abundance of each unique TCRbeta CDR3 rearrangement, sequence reads were collapsed and filtered. For each sample, productive Simpson clonality was calculated as the square root of Simpson's diversity index over productive rearrangements. Drawn from immuneACCESS, this table holds only the in-frame rearrangements with V and J called that TCRdb kept. Clones are partly lost; checked studies trace under half to an unresolved V gene and leave the rest unexplained. Clonal size and the V and J genes are those of that table, whereas D and trimming came from the DNA. The sample yields 40,000 to 50,000 clones; about 88% were counted once. More than 4.5% of the sample is held by the ten biggest clonotypes.

Summary of the overall study and its limitations: Clinical and demographic metadata were provided uncurated, with the amount varying by source and participant.

Material: peripheral blood. The receptor was derived from a human donor in a cohort sampled during active COVID-19.

The base sequence is TGTGCCAGCAGCCCTAAAGGACTAGCGAGAGACTACGAGCAGTACTTC. It translates to CASSPKGLARDYEQYF. The sequence joins TRBV5-6 to TRBJ2-7, with TRBD2 identical over 9 junction bases. Counted from cysteine to phenylalanine, this CDR3 has 16 amino acids. Only CDR3 DNA is held: 48 bases, read in frame from base 1. Compared with germline, V lacks 4 bases and J lacks 3 bases; bases without a gene match: 11. The CDR1 and CDR2 encoded by the germline V gene are SGHDT and YYEEEE.